These 18 T cell receptor beta chains were all obtained from the same sample, sequenced in a study of Ad26.COV2.S vaccination and SARS-CoV-2 variants. The treatment is: 19 received Ad26.COV2.S at low or high dose, single or two shots; about 5 received placebo; per-sample allocation not given. Sampling happened 63 days after the first vaccine or placebo injection. Profiled with immunoSEQ multiplex PCR; TCRdb holds only in-frame clones, not every one. The sample consists of 430,000 or so clones, about 93% of them appearing once. The source was peripheral blood, collected in a trial of Ad26.COV2.S vaccine versus placebo. These receptors were taken from a person aged 18 to 59 who received the Ad26.COV2.S COVID-19 vaccine or a placebo.

The chain combines TRBV19 with TRBJ1-1; 9 bases fit TRBD1. CDR1 LNHDA and CDR2 SQIVND come from the germline V gene (reference sequence). The junction had 8 bases not matched to a gene; V was cut back by 4 bases and J by 5 bases. The CDR3 covers 15 residues. The CDR3 loop is CASSTHGTGFTEAFF. The CDR3 region has the DNA TGTGCCAGTAGTACCCACGGGACAGGGTTTACTGAAGCTTTCTTT.

The rearrangement joins TRBV6-2 or TRBV6-3 to TRBJ1-2; TRBD1 aligns across 9 bases. V shed 4 bases and J 1 base; nucleotides not matched to a gene: 4. In germline, CDR1 is MNHEY, CDR2 SVGEGT. The CDR3 contains 15 residues. The CDR3 region is CASSSSDRGNYGYTF. CDR3 coding DNA: TGTGCCAGCAGTTCCTCGGACAGGGGTAACTATGGCTACACCTTC.

This sequence joins TRBV5-1 and TRBJ2-7; the D gene is possibly TRBD1 (6 bases). The length of the CDR3 is 15 residues. V lost 3 bases to trimming and J lost 2 bases, with 15 bases between them. Germline loops: CDR1 SGHRS, CDR2 YFSETQ. CDR3: CASSSTGSSPYEQYF. CDR3 nucleotide sequence: TGCGCCAGCAGCTCAACAGGGTCGAGTCCCTACGAGCAGTACTTC.

This clone has a handful of counts. The chain has TRBV28 and TRBJ1-2; D not certain. The V and J ends lost 2 bases and 4 bases respectively, with 5 bases between them. The CDR3 covers 12 residues. Germline assignment: CDR1 MDHEN and CDR2 SYDVKM. The CDR3 spells CASSLSRYGYTF. The CDR3, as DNA: TGTGCCAGCAGTTTAAGTCGCTATGGCTACACCTTC.

The V call is TRBV7-8, the J call TRBJ2-2, with 8 bases matching TRBD1. From germline, CDR1 is SGHVS and CDR2 FQNEAQ. J was trimmed by 5 bases and V by 1 base; bases with no gene match: 3. The CDR3 contains 15 residues. CDR3 sequence: CASSLVTGETGELFF. The CDR3, as DNA: TGTGCCAGCAGCTTAGTGACAGGGGAGACCGGGGAGCTGTTTTTT. Using reference TRBV7-8 and TRBJ2-2 for the parts outside the CDR3, the full variable domain is GAGVSQSPRYKVAKRGQDVALRCDPISGHVSLFWYQQALGQGPEFLTYFQNEAQLDKSGLPSDRFFAERPEGSVSTLKIQRTQQEDSAVYLCASSLVTGETGELFFGEGSRLTVL.

V usage is TRBV5-4 and J usage is TRBJ1-4, with 7 bases identical to TRBD1. Germline values: CDR1 SGHNT, CDR2 YYREEE (reference sequence). This CDR3 spans 14 amino acids. Trimming cost V 4 bases and J 8 bases; bases outside gene matches: 8. DNA of the CDR3: TGTGCCAGCAGCAAAGGACAGGTCGGCGAAAAACTGTTTTTT. It specifies CASSKGQVGEKLFF.

The V gene is TRBV11-2, the J gene TRBJ2-5; D remains ambiguous. The germline CDR1 and CDR2 sequences are SGHAT and FQNNGV. The CDR3 consists of 12 residues. Between the trimmed V and J ends, which lost 5 bases and 9 bases, there was a span of 13 bases. CDR3 amino acids: CASSLLPSSQYF. CDR3 in DNA: TGTGCCAGCAGCCTGCTTCCCTCGTCCCAGTACTTC.

The chain uses TRBV29-1 and TRBJ2-2, with a possible D match to TRBD2 (7 bases). Germline CDR1 reads SQVTM; CDR2 reads ANQGSEA. The CDR3 totals 14 residues. V gave up 6 bases and J gave up 6 bases, with 17 bases separating them. The CDR3 loop reads CSVTLGGEAGELFF. In nucleotides, the CDR3 is TGCAGCGTGACCCTAGGGGGGGAGGCCGGGGAGCTGTTTTTT.

This rearrangement joins TRBV6-1 to TRBJ2-5, with TRBD2 identical over 9 bases. The CDR3 runs to 17 residues. V lost 3 bases, J lost 4 bases, and 12 bases stayed unmatched. In germline, CDR1 is MNHNS, CDR2 SASEGT. The CDR3 nucleotides are TGTGCCAGCAGTGAGGTTGCTAGCGGGGACCACCCAGAGACCCAGTACTTC. Amino acid sequence: CASSEVASGDHPETQYF.

The V call is TRBV3-1 (or the pseudogene TRBV3-2), the J call TRBJ2-7; D may match TRBD1 or TRBD2 (6 bases each). Germline values: CDR1 LGHDT, CDR2 YNNKEL (reference sequence). CDR3 size: 14 residues. V was cut by 4 bases and J by 4 bases, with 14 bases left in between. The DNA for the CDR3 is TGTGCCAGCAGCCGAGGAGGGGGTGAGTACGAGCAGTACTTC. Its translation: CASSRGGGEYEQYF.

The gene calls are TRBV11-1 and TRBJ2-1; 9 bases are shared with TRBD2. V lost 4 bases to trimming and J lost 2 bases; unmatched junction nucleotides: 6. The CDR3 loop spans 16 amino acids. Germline V gene lookup returns CDR1 SGHAT and CDR2 FQDESV (reference sequence). Here the CDR3 reads CASSSRTSAAYNEQFF. Here the CDR3 DNA reads TGTGCCAGCAGCTCCCGGACTAGCGCTGCCTACAATGAGCAGTTCTTC.

The chain employs TRBV7-2 and TRBJ1-1, with 9 bases matching TRBD1. With 3 bases clipped from V and 4 bases from J, the junction kept 3 bases outside the gene matches. Germline CDR1 SGHTA, CDR2 FQGNSA. The CDR3 spans 14 residues. CDR3 DNA sequence: TGTGCCAGCAGCTTCCGACAGGGGGTCACTGAAGCTTTCTTT. Amino acids: CASSFRQGVTEAFF.

The count of this clone is one. The rearrangement uses TRBV5-4 and TRBJ2-5; D not certain. V dropped 4 bases and J dropped 3 bases, with 16 bases sitting between them. The CDR3 sequence is 15 residues long. Germline assignment: CDR1 SGHNT and CDR2 YYREEE (reference sequence). This CDR3 reads CASSHRLAFEETQYF. As DNA, the CDR3 is TGTGCCAGCAGCCACCGGCTGGCTTTTGAAGAGACCCAGTACTTC.

The rearrangement uses TRBV7-3 and TRBJ1-6; 7 bases map to TRBD1. This CDR3 has 14 residues. CDR1 and CDR2 (germline): SGHTA, FQGTGA. After removal of 0 bases from V and 13 bases from J, the junction contained 6 bases not matched to a gene. CDR3 coding DNA: TGTGCCAGCAGCTTAACGAACAGGGGCGAGCCCCTCCACTTT. Residues: CASSLTNRGEPLHF.

This clone came up a few times. The rearrangement links TRBV19 to TRBJ1-5; D gene unclear. The V end lost 7 bases, the J end lost 4 bases, and 17 bases lay between the germline ends. CDR1 and CDR2 from the germline V gene are LNHDA and SQIVND (reference sequence). This CDR3 has 15 amino acids. CDR3 loop: CASTSGRRLNQPQHF. The CDR3 DNA sequence: TGTGCCAGTACCAGCGGGAGGCGATTAAATCAGCCCCAGCATTTT. Supplemented by reference TRBV19 and TRBJ1-5, the full variable domain reads DGGITQSPKYLFRKEGQNVTLSCEQNLNHDAMYWYRQDPGQGLRLIYYSQIVNDFQKGDIAEGYSVSREKKESFPLTVTSAQKNPTAFYLCASTSGRRLNQPQHFGDGTRLSIL.

CDR3 in amino acids: CASSFAGTAGEQYF. CDR3 DNA: TGTGCCAGCAGTTTTGCCGGGACTGCGGGGGAGCAGTACTTC. The V call is TRBV27, the J call TRBJ2-7, with D maybe TRBD2 (6 bases). This CDR3 is 14 amino acids long. The V end was cut by 3 bases, the J end by 7 bases, with 16 bases between. Germline CDR1 and CDR2: MNHEY and SMNVEV (reference sequence).

The chain has TRBV7-9 and TRBJ2-1; possibly TRBD1 for D (6 bases). The ends were cut back, 5 bases at V and 8 bases at J, with 16 bases in the middle. CDR1 and CDR2 from the germline V gene are SEHNR and FQNEAQ (reference sequence). The CDR3 loop spans 14 amino acids. The CDR3 loop reads CASSNNYPGDEQFF. For the CDR3, the DNA is TGTGCCAGCAGCAACAATTACCCAGGGGATGAGCAGTTCTTC.

The gene calls are TRBV19 and TRBJ2-7, with a possible D match to TRBD1 (6 bases). The V gene's germline CDR1 is LNHDA and CDR2 SQIVND (reference sequence). V was pared by 4 bases and J by 0 bases, with 13 bases between. The CDR3 is 15 amino acids. The CDR3 DNA follows: TGTGCCAGTAGTAGTGAGGACAGAAGCTCCTACGAGCAGTACTTC. Protein sequence: CASSSEDRSSYEQYF. Full variable domain (outside the CDR3, taken from reference TRBV19 and TRBJ2-7): DGGITQSPKYLFRKEGQNVTLSCEQNLNHDAMYWYRQDPGQGLRLIYYSQIVNDFQKGDIAEGYSVSREKKESFPLTVTSAQKNPTAFYLCASSSEDRSSYEQYFGPGTRLTVT.